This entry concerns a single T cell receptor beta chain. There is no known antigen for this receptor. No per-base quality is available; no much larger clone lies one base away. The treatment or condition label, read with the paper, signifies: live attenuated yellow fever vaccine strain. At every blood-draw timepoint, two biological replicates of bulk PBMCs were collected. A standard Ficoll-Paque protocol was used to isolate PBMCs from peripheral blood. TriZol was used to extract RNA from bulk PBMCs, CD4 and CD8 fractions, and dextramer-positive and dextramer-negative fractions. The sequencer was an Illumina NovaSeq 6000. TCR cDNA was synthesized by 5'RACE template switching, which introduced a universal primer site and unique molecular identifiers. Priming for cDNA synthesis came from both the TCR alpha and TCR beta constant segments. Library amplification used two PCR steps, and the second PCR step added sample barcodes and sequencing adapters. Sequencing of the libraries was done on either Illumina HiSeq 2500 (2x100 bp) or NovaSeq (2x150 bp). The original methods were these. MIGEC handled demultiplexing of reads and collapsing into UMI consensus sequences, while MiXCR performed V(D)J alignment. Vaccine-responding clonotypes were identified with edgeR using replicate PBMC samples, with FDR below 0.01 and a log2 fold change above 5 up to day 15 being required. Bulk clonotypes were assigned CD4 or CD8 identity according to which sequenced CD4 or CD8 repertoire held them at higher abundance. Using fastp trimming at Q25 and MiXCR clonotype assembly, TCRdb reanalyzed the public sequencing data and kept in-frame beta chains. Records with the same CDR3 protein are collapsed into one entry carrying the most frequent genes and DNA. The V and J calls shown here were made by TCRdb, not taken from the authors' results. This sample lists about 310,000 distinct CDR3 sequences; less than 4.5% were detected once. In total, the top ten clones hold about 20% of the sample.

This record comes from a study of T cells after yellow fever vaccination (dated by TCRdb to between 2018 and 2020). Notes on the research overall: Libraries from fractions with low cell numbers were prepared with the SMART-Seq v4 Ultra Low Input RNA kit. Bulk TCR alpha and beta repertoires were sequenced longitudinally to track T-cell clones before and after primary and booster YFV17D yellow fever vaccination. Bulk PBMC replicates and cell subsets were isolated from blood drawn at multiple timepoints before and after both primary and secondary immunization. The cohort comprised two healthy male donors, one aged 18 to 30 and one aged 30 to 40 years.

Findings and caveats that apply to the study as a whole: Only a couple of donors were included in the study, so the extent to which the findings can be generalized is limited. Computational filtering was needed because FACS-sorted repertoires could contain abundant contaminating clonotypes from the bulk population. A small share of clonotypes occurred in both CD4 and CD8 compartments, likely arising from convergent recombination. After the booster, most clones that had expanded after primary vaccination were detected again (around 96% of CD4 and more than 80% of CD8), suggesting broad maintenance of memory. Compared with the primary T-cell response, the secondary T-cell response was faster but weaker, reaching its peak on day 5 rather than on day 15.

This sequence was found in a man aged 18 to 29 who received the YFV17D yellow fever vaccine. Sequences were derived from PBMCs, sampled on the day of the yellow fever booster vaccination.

The CDR3 reads as follows: CASSRIQGETFF. The sequence in DNA is TGTGCCAGCAGCCGAATACAGGGAGAAACTTTCTTT. The chain is encoded by TRBV16 joined to TRBJ1-1; TRBD1 might be the D gene, on 6 matching bases. Including the terminal cysteine and phenylalanine, the CDR3 comprises 12 residues. Only the CDR3 DNA stays, 36 bases, in frame from base 1. CDR1 and CDR2 (KGHSY, FQNENV) derive from the germline V gene. Trimming costs V 4 bases and J 12 bases, and their ends lie 15 bases apart.